This is a list of T cell receptor beta chains from one sample in a study of T-cell reconstitution after alpha-beta-depleted transplantation in children. TCRdb called the PCR reads again in MiXCR, with one record for every CDR3 protein. The sample lists 500,000 to 600,000 distinct CDR3 sequences; 25% to 30% were seen once. Sequences were derived from PBMCs, sampled before TCRalphabeta/CD19-depleted stem cell transplant. The origin of the receptors is a boy younger than two with Wiskott-Aldrich syndrome, due to receive a stem cell transplant. CDR3s include the opening cysteine and the closing phenylalanine or tryptophan. The D gene is left open where the match is weak. Clone size, where shown, is once, few, many, or a class for clones that have expanded.

TRBD2,TRBJ2-3,few,TRBV4-1,TGCGCCAGCAGCCAAGCCCCAGCGGGAAGCACAGATACGCAGTATTTT,CASSQAPAGSTDTQYF
NA,TRBJ2-1,NA,TRBV3-1,TGTGCCAGCAGCCCACCGGGCCGTCTTAGCCGGGAGCAGTTCTTC,CASSPPGRLSREQFF
NA,TRBJ2-7,few,TRBV6-5,TGTGCCAGCAGTTATGAAAGCGGCCCCTACGAGCAGTACTTC,CASSYESGPYEQYF
NA,TRBJ2-3,NA,TRBV3-1,TGTGCCAGCAGCCGCGGGGGAGGGACAGCAGATACGCAGTATTTT,CASSRGGGTADTQYF
TRBD1,TRBJ2-5,NA,TRBV28,TGTGCCAGCAGTTCAGGGGGTCGGGAGACCCAGTACTTC,CASSSGGRETQYF
TRBD2,TRBJ2-1,NA,TRBV10-1,TGCGCCAGCAGTGAGATGGCTAGCGGGAGGGGAAGCTCCTACAATGAGCAGTTCTTC,CASSEMASGRGSSYNEQFF
NA,TRBJ1-4,NA,TRBV30,TGTGCCTGGAGTGTACCACCCGGTGAAAAACTGTTTTTT,CAWSVPPGEKLFF
NA,TRBJ2-3,few,TRBV5-1,TGCGCCAGCAGCCACGCGAGAGGGGTAGTGCCAGATACGCAGTATTTT,CASSHARGVVPDTQYF
NA,TRBJ2-4,NA,TRBV5-1,TGCGCCAGCAGCTTAGAACTATCGAATGACATTCAGTACTTC,CASSLELSNDIQYF
NA,TRBJ2-1,NA,TRBV5-1,TGCGCCAGCAGCTTTTCCGTGGTCAATGAGCAGTTCTTC,CASSFSVVNEQFF
NA,TRBJ2-1,NA,TRBV29-1,TGCAGCGTTGAAGTCGGGAGTTTCGGTGAGCAGTTCTTC,CSVEVGSFGEQFF
NA,TRBJ1-2,NA,TRBV20-1,TGCAGTGCTAGAGATGCGGAGAACTATGGCTACACCTTC,CSARDAENYGYTF
TRBD1,TRBJ1-2,few,TRBV7-9,TGTGCCAGCAGCTTACAGGGAGGGACAGGAAATGGCTACACCTTC,CASSLQGGTGNGYTF
TRBD2,TRBJ2-2,few,TRBV27,TGTGCCAGCAGACTAGCGGGGGACACCGGGGAGCTGTTTTTT,CASRLAGDTGELFF
NA,TRBJ1-4,once,TRBV20-1,TGCAGTGCTAGGGGACCTGTTGAAAAACTGTTTTTT,CSARGPVEKLFF
TRBD2,TRBJ2-1,few,TRBV27,TGTGCCAGCAGTTTAATAGGGCTAGCGGCTTACAATGAGCAGTTCTTC,CASSLIGLAAYNEQFF
NA,TRBJ2-2,NA,TRBV12-3/TRBV12-4,TGTGCCAGCAGTCTGTCTGCGAACACCGGGGAGCTGTTTTTT,CASSLSANTGELFF
NA,TRBJ2-5,NA,TRBV20-1,TGCAGTGCTAGAGACCCAGCGGAAGAGACCCAGTACTTC,CSARDPAEETQYF
NA,TRBJ2-2,few,TRBV7-3,TGTGCCAGCAGCTTAGGGGGGTATACCGGGGAGCTGTTTTTT,CASSLGGYTGELFF
TRBD2,TRBJ2-1,NA,TRBV20-1,TGCAGTGCGGGGGGGACTAGCGGGAGGGCCTTTATGGCCTACAATGAGCAGTTCTTC,CSAGGTSGRAFMAYNEQFF
NA,TRBJ2-4,few,TRBV3-1,TGTGCCAGCAGCCAAGAACGCCCGGGGAGGACCAAAAACATTCAGTACTTC,CASSQERPGRTKNIQYF
TRBD1,TRBJ1-1,once,TRBV5-1,TGCGCCAGCAGCTTGGATTACGGGACAGGGATCATGAACACTGAAGCTTTCTTT,CASSLDYGTGIMNTEAFF
TRBD1,TRBJ1-3,few,TRBV20-1,TGCAGTGCTAGTCCGGGACAGGGAAGAAACACCATATATTTT,CSASPGQGRNTIYF
TRBD2,TRBJ2-1,few,TRBV12-3/TRBV12-4,TGTGCCAGCAACTTTTTTGTACTAGCGGGAGAACACAATGAGCAGTTCTTC,CASNFFVLAGEHNEQFF
NA,TRBJ2-4,NA,TRBV7-9,TGTGCCAGCAGCTTTGGTGATCTAGCCAAAAACATTCAGTACTTC,CASSFGDLAKNIQYF
NA,TRBJ2-1,few,TRBV6-5,TGTGCCAGCCTTCGACAGCCTGGCAATGAGCAGTTCTTC,CASLRQPGNEQFF
NA,TRBJ2-2,NA,TRBV15,TGTGCCACCAGCAGCAAGCCGGCGGGCGGAGGCGGGGAGCTGTTTTTT,CATSSKPAGGGGELFF
TRBD2,TRBJ2-3,few,TRBV20-1,TGCAGTGCTACTCAGGGATCTAGCGGGAGTCCCACGCAGTATTTT,CSATQGSSGSPTQYF
NA,TRBJ2-5,NA,TRBV5-1,TGCGCCAGCAGCACCACAGGGTACCAAGAGACCCAGTACTTC,CASSTTGYQETQYF
NA,TRBJ1-1,few,TRBV12-3/TRBV12-4,TGTGCCAGCAGTCCCCAGTCCTACACTGAAGCTTTCTTT,CASSPQSYTEAFF